This TCR beta chain was retrieved from a study of T cell responses to AZD1222 COVID-19 vaccine. This clone was observed a few times. The method was immunoSEQ multiplex PCR; TCRdb's version includes in-frame clones alone and lacks a portion of them. This sample has 40,000 to 55,000 clones, with roughly 88% found just once. Source: peripheral blood, taken 28 days after the second AZD1222 dose. The sequence came from an adult who received the AZD1222 COVID-19 vaccine.

The CDR3 sequence is CASSLVRPVSRLYGYTF. DNA for the CDR3: TGTGCCAGCAGCTTAGTTAGGCCAGTGTCACGCCTGTATGGCTACACCTTC. The chain employs TRBV7-9 and TRBJ1-2; D is uncertain. CDR1 is SEHNR and CDR2 is FQNEAQ in the germline V gene (reference sequence). CDR3 length: 17 amino acids. V was pared by 1 base and J by 5 bases, with 20 bases between.